The T cell receptor beta chain described here comes from a study of T-cell reconstitution after alpha-beta-depleted transplantation in children. Findings of the study overall: Newly made T cells mostly supplied T-cell counts and diversity one year after transplant. Some patients showed high day-60 TCRbeta diversity, which derived from surviving recipient T cells and thymic progenitors.

Preparation of the TCRbeta library was carried out with unique molecular identifiers. TCRdb re-called the PCR reads through MiXCR, storing one row per CDR3 protein. The table shows 75,000 to 90,000 distinct CDR3 sequences, with over 12% occurring only once. V lost 4 bases and J 1 base, leaving 8 bases between the germline ends. The CDR3 has 13 residues. The V gene's germline CDR1 is SGHRS and CDR2 YFSETQ. For this clonotype: Its target is unknown.

This material consisted of PBMCs, mostly from graft donor cells, taken 180 days after TCRalphabeta/CD19-depleted stem cell transplant. The origin of this receptor is a male patient between 2 and 10 years old who had a stem cell transplant for acute lymphoblastic leukemia, so the T cells may come from the graft donor. The chain couples TRBV5-1 to TRBJ2-5; D gene ambiguous. The CDR3 bases are TGCGCCAGCAGCACACAGTTCCAAGAGACCCAGTACTTC. It specifies CASSTQFQETQYF.